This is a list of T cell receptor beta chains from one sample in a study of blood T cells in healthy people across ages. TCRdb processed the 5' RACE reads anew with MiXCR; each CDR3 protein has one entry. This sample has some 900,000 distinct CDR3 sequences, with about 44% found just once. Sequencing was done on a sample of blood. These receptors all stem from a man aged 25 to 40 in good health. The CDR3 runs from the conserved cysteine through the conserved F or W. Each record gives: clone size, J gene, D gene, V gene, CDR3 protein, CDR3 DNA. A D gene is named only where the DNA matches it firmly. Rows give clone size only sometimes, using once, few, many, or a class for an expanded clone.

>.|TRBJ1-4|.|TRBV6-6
CASSYRPGRINEKLFF
TGTGCCAGCAGTTACCGACCGGGACGGATTAATGAAAAACTGTTTTTT
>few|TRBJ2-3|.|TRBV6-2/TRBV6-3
CASSSRGGEDTQYF
TGTGCCAGCAGTTCCCGAGGGGGGGAAGATACGCAGTATTTT
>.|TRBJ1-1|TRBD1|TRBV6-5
CASSTRTGVMGTEAFF
TGTGCCAGCAGTACCCGGACAGGGGTTATGGGGACTGAAGCTTTCTTT
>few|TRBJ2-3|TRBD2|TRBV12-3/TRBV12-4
CASSLRSGGSADTQYF
TGTGCCAGCAGTTTACGTAGCGGGGGTAGCGCAGATACGCAGTATTTT
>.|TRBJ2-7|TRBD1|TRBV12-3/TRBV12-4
CASTYTYGTGYEQYF
TGTGCCAGCACATATACCTATGGGACAGGCTACGAGCAGTACTTC
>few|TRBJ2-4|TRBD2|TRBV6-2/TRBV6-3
CASSPKRGLAVAKNIQYF
TGTGCCAGCAGCCCCAAGAGAGGACTAGCGGTAGCCAAAAACATTCAGTACTTC
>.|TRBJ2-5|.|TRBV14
CASSQALLGPGVRETQYF
TGTGCCAGCAGCCAGGCACTCTTGGGACCGGGGGTGCGAGAGACCCAGTACTTC
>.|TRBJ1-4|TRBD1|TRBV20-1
CSARRSGGAPVEKLFF
TGCAGTGCTAGAAGGTCAGGGGGCGCACCGGTTGAAAAACTGTTTTTT
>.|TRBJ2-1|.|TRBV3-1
CASSQQSRGALNEQFF
TGTGCCAGCAGCCAACAAAGTCGGGGGGCCCTCAATGAGCAGTTCTTC
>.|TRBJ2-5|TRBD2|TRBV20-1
CSAAGWTQEGLGETQYF
TGCAGTGCGGCCGGTTGGACGCAGGAGGGACTAGGAGAGACCCAGTACTTC
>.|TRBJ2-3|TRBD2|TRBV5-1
CASSSAGLETDTQYF
TGCGCCAGCAGCTCGGCGGGACTAGAGACAGATACGCAGTATTTT
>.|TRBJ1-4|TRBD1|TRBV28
CASTQLRDRGANEKLFF
TGTGCCAGCACCCAACTCCGGGACAGGGGGGCTAATGAAAAACTGTTTTTT
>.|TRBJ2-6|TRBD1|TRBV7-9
CASSFDRGSSGANVLTF
TGTGCCAGCAGCTTTGACAGGGGCTCCTCTGGGGCCAACGTCCTGACTTTC
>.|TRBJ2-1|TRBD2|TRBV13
CASSPPTSGDNEQFF
TGTGCCAGCAGCCCCCCGACTAGCGGGGACAATGAGCAGTTCTTC
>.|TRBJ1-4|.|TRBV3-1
CASSQGGQLNEKLFF
TGTGCCAGCAGCCAAGGCGGACAGTTAAATGAAAAACTGTTTTTT
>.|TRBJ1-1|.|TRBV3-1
CAPPPLQGWSTEAFF
TGTGCACCCCCACCCTTACAGGGTTGGAGCACTGAAGCTTTCTTT